One T cell receptor beta chain is described in this entry. Its antigen remains unidentified. TCRdb's table, derived via immunoSEQ multiplex PCR, lists solely in-frame clones and lacks some. The data show under 250,000 clones, about nine tenths seen once. The V gene end was trimmed by 5 bases and the J gene end by 7 bases; junction bases not matched to a gene: 13. Germline V gives CDR1 SGHVS, CDR2 FQNEAQ. This CDR3 has 18 residues. This record comes from a study of cytomegalovirus exposure and HLA in healthy donors. General study points: Reported results showed that the classifier diagnosed cytomegalovirus status with high specificity and sensitivity.

This chain links TRBV7-8 with TRBJ2-2; TRBD2 matches 13 bases. Sequencing was performed on PBMCs. This receptor was taken from a woman between 18 and 29 years old in good health and CMV-seropositive. The CDR3 is CASSPRLGLAGSHGELFF. In DNA form, the CDR3 reads TGTGCCAGCAGCCCACGACTGGGACTAGCGGGAAGTCACGGGGAGCTGTTTTTT.